This TCR beta chain was sequenced during a study of OX40 agonist ivuxolimab in advanced cancers. Study at large: Males comprised 70% to 90% of the group, whose mean age was approximately 62 years (range roughly 20 to 85).

The CDR3 sequence is 16 residues long. Sequencing was performed with immunoSEQ multiplex PCR; in TCRdb, only in-frame clones are kept and a portion is missing. Of about 32,000 clones in the sample, about four fifths were seen once. Study conclusions and caveats: At doses 0.1 to 3.0 mg/kg, CD4+ and CD8+ clones expanded. Compared with others, partial responders at 0.1-3.0 mg/kg displayed clonal expansion among the lowest. CD8+ T cells showed, on average, more clonal expansion than CD4+ cells.

With regard to this clone: Its antigen is unknown.

The sequence came from an adult with an advanced solid tumor such as melanoma, head and neck, liver or kidney cancer. This chain connects TRBV1 to TRBJ2-7; TRBD2, the table's D call, was not compared with the DNA. TRBV1 is termed a pseudogene. Here the sequenced sample was CD4+ or CD8+ T cells sorted from blood, taken in a trial of the OX40 agonist ivuxolimab. CDR3 amino acids: CTSSQALAGGSYEQYF. DNA for the CDR3: TGCACCAGCAGCCAGGCGTTGGCGGGAGGGAGCTACGAGCAGTACTTC.